This passage covers 21 T cell receptor beta chains from one sample sequenced in a study of blood T cell repertoires in COVID-19. TCRdb's table, derived via immunoSEQ multiplex PCR, lists solely in-frame clones and lacks some. This sample yields hundreds of thousands of clones, of which around nine tenths are seen a single time; around 7.8% belongs to the top ten. The specimen sequenced was peripheral blood. These receptors originate from a woman aged 50 to 65 with COVID-19, enrolled during active disease.

The chain couples TRBV4-1 to TRBJ2-1, with TRBD1 matching 8 bases. Losses at the gene ends were 1 base for V and 7 bases for J; bases not matched to a gene: 9. This CDR3 contains 16 residues. CDR1 MGHRA and CDR2 YSYEKL come from the germline V gene. The CDR3 sequence is CASSQAPGTGKNEQFF. Written as DNA, the CDR3 is TGCGCCAGCAGCCAAGCCCCCGGGACAGGTAAAAATGAGCAGTTCTTC.

This sequence joins TRBV12-3 or TRBV12-4 and TRBJ1-1; D uncertain. Trimming pared 7 bases from V and 6 bases from J, leaving 12 bases between. The CDR3 runs to 12 residues. CDR3 DNA sequence: TGTGCCAGCACCTTTTCTCGGGCTGAAGCTTTCTTT. Translating it yields CASTFSRAEAFF.

As to this clone: Other DNA sequences in the sample encode the same CDR3. This chain joins TRBV5-1 and TRBJ1-1, with 10 positions matching TRBD1. V dropped 4 bases and J dropped 0; count of bases not matched to a gene: 3. CDR3 length equals 15 residues. Germline V gene sequence: CDR1 SGHRS, CDR2 YFSETQ. The CDR3 sequence is CASSRQGAMNTEAFF. The CDR3 DNA follows: TGCGCCAGCAGCCGACAGGGGGCCATGAACACTGAAGCTTTCTTT.

The rearrangement links TRBV21-1 to TRBJ2-7; the listed D gene, TRBD1, was not tested against the DNA. TRBV21-1 is shown as a pseudogene. The CDR3 contains 12 residues. As DNA, the CDR3 is TGTGCCAGGGGGGCAACCTCCTACGAGCAGTACTTC. Its protein is CARGATSYEQYF.

The chain recombines TRBV11-2 with TRBJ2-7; no definite D call. Germline values: CDR1 SGHAT, CDR2 FQNNGV. The V end lost 2 bases, the J end lost 5 bases, and 7 bases lay between the germline ends. The CDR3 is 12 amino acids. CDR3 protein: CASSLYADEQYF. The CDR3 nucleotides read TGTGCCAGCAGCTTATACGCGGACGAGCAGTACTTC.

The chain recombines TRBV3-1 (or the pseudogene TRBV3-2) with TRBJ2-7, with D maybe TRBD2 (5 bases). CDR3 length equals 18 residues. Looked up from germline, CDR1 is LGHDT and CDR2 is YNNKEL (reference sequence). The V end lost 0 bases, the J end lost 0 bases, and 18 bases lay between the germline ends. The CDR3 DNA reads as TGTGCCAGCAGCCAAGAATGGAGGCAGCGCTCGAGCTCCTACGAGCAGTACTTC. This encodes CASSQEWRQRSSSYEQYF.

The genes are TRBV5-1 and TRBJ2-7, with 9 bases matching TRBD1. The CDR3 covers 15 residues. V shed 4 bases, J shed 2 bases, and the junction held 7 bases outside the gene matches. The germline V gene has CDR1 SGHRS and CDR2 YFSETQ. The CDR3: CASSVGQGDTYEQYF. In DNA, the CDR3 is TGCGCCAGCAGCGTGGGACAGGGCGACACCTACGAGCAGTACTTC. Using reference TRBV5-1 and TRBJ2-7 for the parts outside the CDR3, the full variable domain is KAGVTQTPRYLIKTRGQQVTLSCSPISGHRSVSWYQQTPGQGLQFLFEYFSETQRNKGNFPGRFSGRQFSNSRSEMNVSTLELGDSALYLCASSVGQGDTYEQYFGPGTRLTVT.

Points on this clone: This CDR3 is also generated by other DNA sequences in the sample. The chain uses TRBV18 and TRBJ1-1; 12 nucleotides agree with TRBD1. V gave up 2 bases and J gave up 5 bases; unmatched junction bases: 3. The CDR3 has 15 amino acids. Germline V gives CDR1 KGHSH, CDR2 LQKENI. The chain's CDR3 is CASSPSGQGATEAFF. The CDR3 coding sequence is TGTGCCAGCTCACCATCGGGACAGGGGGCGACTGAAGCTTTCTTT.

V gene TRBV28 combines with J gene TRBJ2-7, with TRBD1 matching over 7 bases. This CDR3 is built from 15 residues. The germline CDR1 and CDR2 sequences are MDHEN and SYDVKM. Trimming removed 2 bases from V and 3 bases from J; junction bases left unmatched: 7. CDR3 in amino acids: CASSLIPGGVYEQYF. The CDR3 region has the DNA TGTGCCAGCAGTTTAATTCCAGGGGGAGTCTACGAGCAGTACTTC.

The chain employs TRBV24-1 and TRBJ2-7; perhaps TRBD2 as D (5 bases). Germline-derived CDR1 and CDR2 are KGHDR and SFDVKD. The CDR3 is 16 residues long. Trimming stripped 1 base from V and 7 bases from J, with 19 bases between. The CDR3, as DNA: TGTGCCACCAGTGATTTAGGGCAAACCGGGAAAGTGGAGCAGTACTTC. It codes for CATSDLGQTGKVEQYF.

With regard to this clone: Other DNA variants within this sample encode the same CDR3. V usage is TRBV18 and J usage is TRBJ2-5; a weak D match, TRBD2 (7 bases). From germline, CDR1 is KGHSH and CDR2 LQKENI. Trimming pared 0 bases from V and 2 bases from J, leaving 13 bases between. The CDR3 contains 16 residues. CDR3 bases: TGTGCCAGCTCACCACCGCAAAGGGGGGGTCAAGAGACCCAGTACTTC. Translated: CASSPPQRGGQETQYF. Drawing the rest from reference TRBV18 and TRBJ2-5, the complete variable domain is NAGVMQNPRHLVRRRGQEARLRCSPMKGHSHVYWYRQLPEEGLKFMVYLQKENIIDESGMPKERFSAEFPKEGPSILRIQQVVRGDSAAYFCASSPPQRGGQETQYFGPGTRLLVL.

This sequence joins TRBV9 and TRBJ1-4; D is ambiguous. Trimming removed 4 bases from V and 7 bases from J, with 11 bases in between. CDR3 length: 13 amino acids. Germline V gives CDR1 SGDLS, CDR2 YYNGEE. In nucleotides, the CDR3 is TGTGCCAGCAGCTTGGACTACAGTGAAAAACTGTTTTTT. Its translation is CASSLDYSEKLFF.

This chain connects TRBV24-1 to TRBJ2-7; D is uncertain. CDR3 length: 17 residues. V was shortened by 5 bases and J by 0 bases, with 19 bases between the two germline ends. The V gene's germline CDR1 is KGHDR and CDR2 SFDVKD. CDR3 sequence (DNA): TGTGCCACCAGTGGGGTTTATAGACTGCACCCCTCCTACGAGCAGTACTTC. It codes for CATSGVYRLHPSYEQYF.

The chain has TRBV29-1 and TRBJ2-7, with 7 nucleotides matching TRBD2. V shed 6 bases, J shed 0 bases, and the junction held 8 bases outside the gene matches. Germline V CDR1 and CDR2: SQVTM, ANQGSEA. This CDR3 has 14 residues. CDR3 DNA sequence: TGCAGCGTCCTGGGCGGGGGTGTCTCCTACGAGCAGTACTTC. This gives the protein CSVLGGGVSYEQYF.

The V call is TRBV10-1, the J call TRBJ2-1; a weak D match, TRBD2 (6 bases). Germline V gene lookup returns CDR1 WNHNN and CDR2 SYGVQD (reference sequence). Trimming took 5 bases from V and 10 from J, leaving 15 bases between them. This CDR3 has 13 residues. This CDR3 is CASSPSPAGEQFF. Here the CDR3 DNA reads TGCGCCAGCAGTCCCTCTCCAGCGGGCGAGCAGTTCTTC.

J is TRBJ2-6 and V is TRBV21-1; the DNA was not used to check the table's D call, TRBD2. TRBV21-1 is a recognized pseudogene. This CDR3 contains 19 residues. The CDR3 spells CASSTRAGYPLSGANVLTF. DNA for the CDR3: TGTGCCAGCAGCACTCGGGCGGGGTATCCCCTCTCTGGGGCCAACGTCCTGACTTTC.

On this clone itself: This CDR3 is also generated by other DNA sequences in the sample. This rearrangement joins TRBV3-1 (or the pseudogene TRBV3-2) to TRBJ1-1; D is possibly TRBD1 (6 bases). CDR1 is LGHDT and CDR2 is YNNKEL in the germline V gene (reference sequence). The CDR3 sequence is 14 residues long. V was shortened by 4 bases and J by 5 bases, with 14 bases between the two germline ends. In DNA form, the CDR3 reads TGTGCCAGCAGCCCCCTTACAGGGAATACTGAAGCTTTCTTT. Translated, it gives CASSPLTGNTEAFF.

The count of this clone is one. This sequence joins TRBV3-1 (or the pseudogene TRBV3-2) and TRBJ2-7; possibly TRBD2 for D (5 bases). From germline, CDR1 is LGHDT and CDR2 YNNKEL (reference sequence). Trimming cost V 5 bases and J 5 bases, with 16 bases left between them. This CDR3 is 14 amino acids long. CDR3 DNA: TGTGCCAGCAGCATCAATGAGAGGGCGGACGAGCAGTACTTC. It specifies CASSINERADEQYF.

The rearrangement uses TRBV5-6 and TRBJ1-2; 7 bases are shared with TRBD1. The CDR3 consists of 12 residues. Germline lookup yields CDR1 SGHDT and CDR2 YYEEEE. The ends lost 4 bases at V and 8 bases at J; junction bases unmatched: 5. The CDR3 DNA follows: TGTGCCAGCAGCAGGGGGCGCGAAGGCTACACCTTC. This translates into CASSRGREGYTF. Using reference TRBV5-6 and TRBJ1-2 for the parts outside the CDR3, the full variable domain is DAGVTQSPTHLIKTRGQQVTLRCSPKSGHDTVSWYQQALGQGPQFIFQYYEEEERQRGNFPDRFSGHQFPNYSSELNVNALLLGDSALYLCASSRGREGYTFGSGTRLTVV.

In this sample, this clone turned up a few times. The genes are TRBV6-6 and TRBJ1-2, with no clear D. This CDR3 contains 12 residues. In germline, CDR1 is MNHNY, CDR2 SVGAGI (reference sequence). V lost 4 bases and J 8 bases, leaving 11 bases between the germline ends. The CDR3 reads CASSSGPGGYTF. CDR3 nucleotides: TGTGCCAGCAGTTCCGGCCCGGGGGGCTACACCTTC.

V gene TRBV28 combines with J gene TRBJ2-7; D might be TRBD2 (6 bases). Per the germline V gene, CDR1 is MDHEN and CDR2 is SYDVKM. This CDR3 contains 14 residues. V lost 7 bases and J lost 2, with 15 bases in between. CDR3: CASTSRRGPYEQYF. The CDR3 bases are TGTGCCAGCACATCTCGGCGGGGCCCCTACGAGCAGTACTTC.